This T cell receptor (beta chain) was documented in a study of identical twins. Points from the study as a whole: Out-of-frame alpha sequences common to twins exhibited a surplus of low generation probability. Clonotypes of the beta chain that were abundant in cord blood carried fewer insertions (memory repertoires showed none).

The CDR3 spans 14 residues. Trimming at V came to 4 bases and at J to 5 bases, leaving 5 bases not matched to a gene. A remark on this clonotype: Its antigen is unknown.

Using its own MiXCR run on the 5' RACE reads, TCRdb lists one record per CDR3 protein. The table shows more than 1.5 million distinct CDR3 sequences, with 32% occurring only once. The sample consisted of cord blood. This TCR came from a newborn girl in good health. The chain uses TRBV12-3 or TRBV12-4 and TRBJ1-1; 9 positions match TRBD1. The CDR3 DNA is TGTGCCAGCAGTTGGGGACAGGGCTATACTGAAGCTTTCTTT. This sequence encodes CASSWGQGYTEAFF.